Listed below are T cell receptor beta chains from one sample, sequenced in a study of control samples from healthy donors and cancer patients. Assay: immunoSEQ multiplex PCR; the TCRdb copy retains only in-frame clones and omits some. The table lists 88,000 or so clones, just under 95% of them singletons, with around 4.5% in the top ten. The sample comprised blood. The source is a woman aged 18 to 35 in good health. CDR3s include the opening cysteine and the closing phenylalanine or tryptophan. The order of the fields is V gene, D gene, clone size, J gene, CDR3 DNA, CDR3 protein. D genes are given only for firm matches. Clone size is given for some rows only: seen once, a few or many times, or a class if the clone is expanded.

V gene: TRBV28
D gene: TRBD1
clone size: NA
J gene: TRBJ1-4
CDR3 DNA: TGTGCCAGCAGACCCCCGACAGGGGTCGGAGAAAAACTGTTTTTT
CDR3 protein: CASRPPTGVGEKLFF

V gene: TRBV3-1/TRBV3-2
D gene: NA
clone size: few
J gene: TRBJ1-3
CDR3 DNA: TGTGCCAGCAGCCAAGGATTATTGGGATCTGGAAACACCATATATTTT
CDR3 protein: CASSQGLLGSGNTIYF

V gene: TRBV6-2/TRBV6-3
D gene: TRBD1
clone size: NA
J gene: TRBJ2-5
CDR3 DNA: TGTGCCAGCAGCCCAGACAGGGGGCGGTCGGAGACCCAGTACTTC
CDR3 protein: CASSPDRGRSETQYF

V gene: TRBV24-1
D gene: TRBD1
clone size: NA
J gene: TRBJ1-1
CDR3 DNA: TGTGCCACCAGTGATTCCGGGAGACAGGGGAGGAACACTGAAGCTTTCTTT
CDR3 protein: CATSDSGRQGRNTEAFF

V gene: TRBV27
D gene: NA
clone size: NA
J gene: TRBJ1-1
CDR3 DNA: TGTGCCAGTCTCCCGGAAGTGACTGAAGCTTTCTTT
CDR3 protein: CASLPEVTEAFF

V gene: TRBV7-2
D gene: NA
clone size: NA
J gene: TRBJ1-2
CDR3 DNA: TGTGCCAGCAGCTTAGCGCGGGGAGGGGGGACTGTCTACACCTTC
CDR3 protein: CASSLARGGGTVYTF

V gene: TRBV28
D gene: NA
clone size: once
J gene: TRBJ1-1
CDR3 DNA: TGTGCCAGCGACCTTCGGGGCAGGGCTTTCTTT
CDR3 protein: CASDLRGRAFF

V gene: TRBV9
D gene: NA
clone size: NA
J gene: TRBJ2-5
CDR3 DNA: TGTGCCAGCAGCGTAGCTACGGGAAGTAGGGAGACCCAGTACTTC
CDR3 protein: CASSVATGSRETQYF

V gene: TRBV2
D gene: TRBD1
clone size: NA
J gene: TRBJ1-2
CDR3 DNA: TGTGCCGGAAGACTGGGACAGAACTATGGCTACACCTTC
CDR3 protein: CAGRLGQNYGYTF

V gene: TRBV28
D gene: NA
clone size: NA
J gene: TRBJ2-4
CDR3 DNA: TGTGCCAGCAGTCCTCCCGGGGAAAACATTCAGTACTTC
CDR3 protein: CASSPPGENIQYF

V gene: TRBV5-4
D gene: TRBD2
clone size: NA
J gene: TRBJ2-3
CDR3 DNA: TGTGCCAGCACCTTCGGACTAGTTTTAGCAGATACGCAGTATTTT
CDR3 protein: CASTFGLVLADTQYF

V gene: TRBV14
D gene: TRBD1
clone size: NA
J gene: TRBJ2-7
CDR3 DNA: TGTGCCAGCAGCCGCCGGGACAGAAGTTCCTACGAGCAGTACTTC
CDR3 protein: CASSRRDRSSYEQYF

V gene: TRBV28
D gene: NA
clone size: NA
J gene: TRBJ1-5
CDR3 DNA: TGTGCCAGCAGTTTACTCGACAGTAGCAATCAGCCCCAGCATTTT
CDR3 protein: CASSLLDSSNQPQHF

V gene: TRBV6-2/TRBV6-3
D gene: NA
clone size: NA
J gene: TRBJ2-2
CDR3 DNA: TGTGCCAGCAGTTACCCGAGCCACAGCACCGGGGAGCTGTTTTTT
CDR3 protein: CASSYPSHSTGELFF

V gene: TRBV6-5
D gene: NA
clone size: NA
J gene: TRBJ2-3
CDR3 DNA: TGTGCCAGCAGTAACGGAGATACGCAGTATTTT
CDR3 protein: CASSNGDTQYF

V gene: TRBV19
D gene: TRBD1
clone size: NA
J gene: TRBJ2-7
CDR3 DNA: TGTGCCAGTAGTAGGGACAGTAATTACGAGCAGTACTTC
CDR3 protein: CASSRDSNYEQYF

V gene: TRBV29-1
D gene: NA
clone size: NA
J gene: TRBJ2-3
CDR3 DNA: TGCAGCGTTCCGAGGGCAGGGCTAACAGATACGCAGTATTTT
CDR3 protein: CSVPRAGLTDTQYF

V gene: TRBV7-6
D gene: NA
clone size: NA
J gene: TRBJ2-5
CDR3 DNA: TGTGCCAGCAGCTTAGGGGTAGGGTCCGGGTTGGCCCAGTACTTC
CDR3 protein: CASSLGVGSGLAQYF

V gene: TRBV19
D gene: NA
clone size: NA
J gene: TRBJ1-6
CDR3 DNA: TGTGCCAGTAGTATCTCGCCGGGGGGGAATTCACCCCTCCACTTT
CDR3 protein: CASSISPGGNSPLHF